This paragraph reports one T cell receptor beta chain. The antigen is undetermined. PCR was performed a second time for about 7 to 11 cycles using a sample-barcoded 5' primer and a J-beta primer mix. Researchers report that each sample yielded at least 3 million CDR3-containing paired-end reads. Via MiXCR, TCRdb re-called the 5' RACE reads, giving one row per CDR3 protein. Of hundreds of thousands of distinct CDR3 sequences listed, 55% to 65% are singletons. Ranging in age from about 6 to 95, the donors were healthy Caucasian individuals from Russia. Donors each provided around 10 milliliters of peripheral blood. This sample is drawn from a study of blood T cells in healthy people across ages. Study-wide points: The study lacked donor CMV status, which possibly confounded expanded clonotype changes.

Germline V lookup: CDR1 MGHRA, CDR2 YSYEKL. The CDR3 has 14 residues. The source is a man aged 25 to 40 in good health. The source material was blood. The V gene is TRBV4-1, the J gene TRBJ2-5; 12 positions agree with TRBD1. The J call may be mistaken, given a closer DNA end match to TRBJ2-7. The CDR3 coding sequence is TGCGCCAGCAGCTGGGACAGGGGGCTATACGAGCAGTACTTC. It translates to CASSWDRGLYEQYF.